This T cell receptor (beta chain) derives from a study of T cells in Graves' hyperthyroidism and ophthalmopathy. Study summary: At the time of initial diagnosis and before any treatment, peripheral blood was collected.

Clinicians diagnosed patients from clinical symptoms, serum thyroxine and TRAb, thyroid ultrasound and orbital computed tomography. The investigators amplified TCR beta CDR3 regions from RNA transcripts. A first-round RT-PCR of the TCR CDR3 used the HTBI primer set. TCRdb re-derived calls from the multiplex PCR reads in MiXCR, one entry per CDR3 protein. The sample consists of about 410,000 distinct CDR3 sequences, around 15% of them appearing once. Germline V gene lookup returns CDR1 MNHNS and CDR2 SASEGT. The CDR3 consists of 14 residues. Losses at the gene ends were 5 bases for V and 6 bases for J; bases not matched to a gene: 7. Only a few counts were recorded for this clonotype. Its target is unknown. Study-level findings and limits: The model anticipated ophthalmopathy a median 6.5 months pre-onset.

The sequenced sample consisted of blood. V is TRBV6-1 and J is TRBJ1-3; TRBD1 matches at 7 bases. The receptor was derived from a man between 18 and 29 years old with Graves' ophthalmopathy. The CDR3 nucleotides read TGTGCCAGCAGTACGCGACAGGGCGAAAACACCATATATTTT. Amino acid sequence: CASSTRQGENTIYF.